The 28 T cell receptor beta chains below come from one sample, sequenced in a study of regulatory T cells in long-lasting Graves disease. Arm-PCR with iRepertoire HTBI primers amplified the CDR3 regions for these TCR beta libraries. Via MiXCR, TCRdb re-called the multiplex PCR reads, giving one row per CDR3 protein. The sample records about 420,000 distinct CDR3 sequences, 15% to 20% being singletons. Time point specified: newly diagnosed GD, antithyroid drugs for less than 3 months. The TCR library was prepared using RNA isolated from PBMCs. The same data also went into a second study, on T cells in Graves' hyperthyroidism and ophthalmopathy.

The sequenced sample was peripheral blood mononuclear cells (PBMCs), obtained at new diagnosis, from a patient treated with antithyroid drugs. These receptors all come from a young woman with Graves disease.

This clonotype came up a few times. The chain is built from TRBV14 and TRBJ2-5; 12 nucleotides line up with TRBD1. Germline trimming cut 5 bases from V and 2 bases from J; bases unmatched to any gene: 3. The length of the CDR3 is 15 residues. CDR1 is SGHDN and CDR2 is FVKESK in the germline V gene. CDR3 nucleotides: TGTGCCAGCAGCAGGGACAGGGGGCGACAAGAGACCCAGTACTTC. It specifies CASSRDRGRQETQYF.

This chain connects TRBV18 to TRBJ2-5, with 9 nucleotides matching TRBD2. This CDR3 is built from 16 residues. The ends lost 1 base at V and 1 base at J; junction bases unmatched: 4. Germline V gene lookup returns CDR1 KGHSH and CDR2 LQKENI. For the CDR3, the DNA is TGTGCCAGCTCACCACTGGCGGGAGGGCCCCAAGAGACCCAGTACTTC. Translated: CASSPLAGGPQETQYF.

The V call is TRBV19, the J call TRBJ2-3; the match to TRBD1 covers 9 bases. V shed 5 bases and J 1 base; nucleotides not matched to a gene: 7. Per germline, CDR1 LNHDA and CDR2 SQIVND (reference sequence). The CDR3 length is 16 residues. CDR3: CASSVHRDRGTDTQYF. DNA for the CDR3: TGTGCCAGTAGTGTGCACCGGGACAGGGGCACAGATACGCAGTATTTT.

This clonotype was seen many times. J is TRBJ1-1 and V is TRBV7-8, with D possibly being TRBD1 (5 bases). This CDR3 has 14 residues. V lost 3 bases and J lost 4, with 12 bases in between. Germline-derived CDR1 and CDR2 are SGHVS and FQNEAQ. CDR3 in amino acids: CASSFSKGTTEAFF. The CDR3 DNA is TGTGCCAGCAGCTTTTCGAAGGGGACCACTGAAGCTTTCTTT.

At least ten counts were recorded for this clonotype. The chain joins TRBV6-2 or TRBV6-3 to TRBJ2-7; D gene ambiguous. The CDR3 extends over 11 amino acids. Germline lookup yields CDR1 MNHEY and CDR2 SVGEGT. V dropped 8 bases and J dropped 2 bases, with 7 bases sitting between them. For the CDR3, the DNA is TGTGCCAGCGGGAAAGCCTACGAGCAGTACTTC. It is translated as CASGKAYEQYF.

This clonotype was detected only a few times. The rearrangement joins TRBV10-3 to TRBJ1-2; TRBD1 matches at 9 bases. The germline V gene has CDR1 ENHRY and CDR2 SYGVKD. The trim removed 2 bases at V and 4 bases at J, leaving 8 bases unmatched. The CDR3 has 16 residues. The CDR3 is CAISETDRGRPYGYTF. CDR3 nucleotide sequence: TGTGCCATCAGTGAGACGGACAGGGGCCGTCCCTATGGCTACACCTTC.

In this sample, this clonotype turned up a few times. The V and J genes are TRBV7-2 and TRBJ2-7; D remains unclear. The germline V gene has CDR1 SGHTA and CDR2 FQGNSA. The CDR3 length is 12 residues. Trimming shortened V by 3 bases and J by 6 bases, and 9 bases separated the two germline ends. The CDR3 here is CASSFLGFEQYF. The CDR3 nucleotides are TGTGCCAGCAGCTTTTTAGGGTTCGAGCAGTACTTC.

The chain links TRBV4-3 to TRBJ1-3; D gene uncertain. This CDR3 comprises 14 residues. With 0 bases removed from V and 3 bases from J, the gap between germline ends came to 6 bases. Germline V gives CDR1 LGHNA, CDR2 YSLEER. CDR3 loop: CASSQEGFGNTIYF. The DNA of the CDR3 is TGCGCCAGCAGCCAAGAGGGGTTTGGAAACACCATATATTTT.

This clonotype has a handful of counts. This chain connects TRBV4-1 to TRBJ1-5; no clear D gene. This CDR3 comprises 13 residues. With 4 bases removed from V and 0 bases from J, the gap between germline ends came to 4 bases. Germline CDR1 MGHRA, CDR2 YSYEKL. This CDR3 is CASSRNSNQPQHF. DNA for the CDR3: TGCGCCAGCAGCCGTAATAGCAATCAGCCCCAGCATTTT.

This clonotype was detected a few times. The chain joins TRBV20-1 to TRBJ2-1; D uncertain. The V gene's germline CDR1 is DFQATT and CDR2 SNEGSKA (reference sequence). With 0 bases removed from V and 4 bases from J, the gap between germline ends came to 13 bases. The CDR3 is made up of 15 amino acids. In DNA, the CDR3 is TGCAGTGCTAGAGATCTTCGGTTGGGGTACAATGAGCAGTTCTTC. Encoded protein: CSARDLRLGYNEQFF.

This clonotype was observed at least ten times. The chain is built from TRBV11-2 and TRBJ2-7; tentatively, D is TRBD2 (5 bases). The germline gives CDR1 SGHAT, CDR2 FQNNGV. The CDR3 consists of 16 residues. Trimming took 4 bases from V and 0 from J, leaving 16 bases between them. The CDR3, as DNA: TGTGCCAGCAGCTACCACGTAGGCGGAGGCTCCTACGAGCAGTACTTC. It specifies CASSYHVGGGSYEQYF.

This clonotype was detected many times. The J gene is TRBJ2-7, the V gene TRBV28; TRBD2 aligns across 11 bases. CDR3 length: 15 amino acids. Trimming removed 0 bases from V and 3 bases from J; junction bases left unmatched: 1. Germline V gene data show CDR1 as MDHEN and CDR2 as SYDVKM. In nucleotides, the CDR3 is TGTGCCAGCAGTTTATGGGGGACTAGCGGCTACGAGCAGTACTTC. Protein: CASSLWGTSGYEQYF.

This clonotype was observed a handful of times. V usage is TRBV9 and J usage is TRBJ2-5; maybe TRBD2 (6 bases). The CDR3 is made up of 14 amino acids. Germline-derived CDR1 and CDR2 are SGDLS and YYNGEE. Trimming took off 4 bases at V and 0 bases at J, with 10 bases between the two ends. This CDR3 reads CASSPGAHQETQYF. The CDR3 region has the DNA TGTGCCAGCAGCCCGGGAGCCCACCAAGAGACCCAGTACTTC.

In this sample, this clonotype turned up many times. The chain has TRBV15 and TRBJ1-2, with 10 bases fitting TRBD1. CDR1 LNHNV and CDR2 YYDKDF come from the germline V gene (reference sequence). Losses at the gene ends were 2 bases for V and 4 bases for J; bases not matched to a gene: 4. The CDR3 length is 15 residues. The CDR3 is CATSRPGQGTYGYTF. DNA of the CDR3: TGTGCCACCAGCAGACCGGGACAGGGGACCTATGGCTACACCTTC.

With regard to this clonotype: A single base is all that separates this from a far larger clone, so a read error is likely. CDR3 in DNA: TGTGCCAGCAGCTTCGGGGACCAGAGCTACGAGCAGTTCTTC. Translation gives CASSFGDQSYEQFF. The V call is TRBV2, the J call TRBJ2-1; D is possibly TRBD1 or TRBD2 (5 bases each). Deletions cut 6 bases from V and 10 bases from J, with 19 bases between. CDR1 and CDR2 from the germline V gene are SNHLY and FYNNEI. The CDR3 extends over 14 amino acids.

This clonotype was picked up many times. The chain has TRBV12-3 or TRBV12-4 and TRBJ1-2; D might be TRBD1 (5 bases). Trimming removed 6 bases at V and 3 bases at J, with 14 bases between. The CDR3 loop spans 14 amino acids. The CDR3 loop reads CASRRQLADYGYTF. The DNA of the CDR3 is TGTGCCAGCAGGCGACAGCTTGCAGACTATGGCTACACCTTC.

The V and J genes are TRBV29-1 and TRBJ2-1, with TRBD2 identical over 7 bases. Germline V gene lookup returns CDR1 SQVTM and CDR2 ANQGSEA. The CDR3 is 17 amino acids. Trimming cost V 4 bases and J 0 bases; bases outside gene matches: 12. In DNA form, the CDR3 reads TGCAGCGTTGGTGCCCCTTTGCGGGAGAGCTCCTACAATGAGCAGTTCTTC. Amino acids: CSVGAPLRESSYNEQFF.

Note on this clonotype: A much larger clone is a single base away; this may be a read error. V gene TRBV7-6 combines with J gene TRBJ2-1, with D unclear. CDR1 is SGHVS, CDR2 FNYEAQ, per germline. The CDR3 has 15 residues. With 1 base removed from V and 5 bases from J, the gap between germline ends came to 12 bases. The CDR3 loop is CASSLGSRPHNEQFF. CDR3 DNA: TGTGCCAGCAGCTTAGGTAGCCGGCCTCACAATGAGCAGTTCTTC.

This clonotype was detected many times. The V call is TRBV7-9, the J call TRBJ2-7; D perhaps matches TRBD1 (5 bases). The CDR3 runs to 13 residues. Trimming took 5 bases from V and 2 from J, leaving 10 bases between them. The germline CDR1 and CDR2 sequences are SEHNR and FQNEAQ (reference sequence). The chain's CDR3 is CASSHQTAYEQYF. The CDR3 bases are TGTGCCAGCAGCCATCAGACAGCCTACGAGCAGTACTTC.

This clonotype has just a few counts. This sequence joins TRBV28 and TRBJ2-7, with a tentative D call TRBD1 (6 bases). V was shortened by 9 bases and J by 2 bases, with 20 bases between the two germline ends. The CDR3 has 15 amino acids. Looked up from germline, CDR1 is MDHEN and CDR2 is SYDVKM. In nucleotides, the CDR3 is TGTGCCAGTTTTTCGACCGGGACATTAGCCTACGAGCAGTACTTC. Translating it yields CASFSTGTLAYEQYF.

As regards this clonotype: Since a much larger clone is just one base distant, this may be a read error. Since no conserved phenylalanine or tryptophan closes the CDR3, a read error is the likely cause. The chain joins TRBV20-1 to TRBJ2-7; 7 nucleotides line up with TRBD1. From germline, CDR1 is DFQATT and CDR2 SNEGSKA (reference sequence). This CDR3 is 13 amino acids long. Germline trimming cut 6 bases from V and 2 bases from J; bases unmatched to any gene: 7. CDR3 residues: CSAYNRGTYEQYS. In nucleotides, the CDR3 is TGCAGTGCGTACAACAGGGGTACCTACGAGCAGTACTCC.

This clonotype was detected a few times. This sequence joins TRBV5-1 and TRBJ2-2; D remains ambiguous. Germline V gene data show CDR1 as SGHRS and CDR2 as YFSETQ. V lost 1 base and J 3 bases, leaving 10 bases between the germline ends. The length of the CDR3 is 15 residues. CDR3 sequence reads: CASSLTVSYTGELFF. As DNA, the CDR3 is TGCGCCAGCAGCTTGACGGTCAGCTACACCGGGGAGCTGTTTTTT.

This clonotype was observed many times. The chain employs TRBV6-1 and TRBJ2-7; tentative D call: TRBD2 (6 bases). Trimming shortened V by 6 bases and J by 3 bases, and 18 bases separated the two germline ends. Looked up from germline, CDR1 is MNHNS and CDR2 is SASEGT. CDR3 length: 15 residues. The DNA of the CDR3 is TGTGCCAGCAGCGGTGCCGGGGGATCAGGCTACGAGCAGTACTTC. Amino acids: CASSGAGGSGYEQYF.

This clonotype was seen many times. The chain couples TRBV5-1 to TRBJ1-1; 11 bases match TRBD1. With 4 bases clipped from V and 2 bases from J, the junction kept 4 bases outside the gene matches. Germline V gene lookup returns CDR1 SGHRS and CDR2 YFSETQ. The CDR3 is 15 amino acids. The CDR3 nucleotides are TGCGCCAGCAGCGATGGGACAGGGGGAAACACTGAAGCTTTCTTT. Translation gives CASSDGTGGNTEAFF.

The rearrangement links TRBV12-3 or TRBV12-4 to TRBJ1-2; TRBD1 is a possible D gene (5 bases). CDR3 length equals 15 residues. V dropped 2 bases and J dropped 5 bases, with 15 bases sitting between them. The CDR3 here is CASSLLSVTAYGYTF. The CDR3 DNA reads TGTGCCAGCAGTTTATTATCTGTGACAGCTTATGGCTACACCTTC.

The sample holds a few counts of this clonotype. A read error may account for a junction end that differs from germline. The CDR3 region is CSARAAGGPTGELFF. Written as DNA, the CDR3 is TGCAGTGCCAGAGCAGCGGGAGGGCCCACCGGGGAGCTGTTTTTT. This chain joins TRBV20-1 and TRBJ2-2, with 10 bases identical to TRBD2. This CDR3 is 15 amino acids long. Germline V gives CDR1 DFQATT, CDR2 SNEGSKA (reference sequence).

This clonotype was observed at least ten times. The rearrangement uses TRBV7-9 and TRBJ2-3; TRBD1 matches 7 bases. The CDR3 extends over 14 amino acids. J was trimmed by 4 bases and V by 5 bases; bases with no gene match: 6. Germline V gene lookup returns CDR1 SEHNR and CDR2 FQNEAQ (reference sequence). The CDR3 here is CASSRQGGADTQYF. The CDR3 DNA reads TGTGCCAGCAGCCGACAGGGCGGTGCAGATACGCAGTATTTT.

This clonotype occurred many times. V and J are TRBV7-2 and TRBJ2-7; D is uncertain. The germline V and J ends were trimmed by 1 base and 2 bases, with 9 bases remaining between them. The germline CDR1 and CDR2 sequences are SGHTA and FQGNSA. The CDR3 runs 14 residues. DNA for the CDR3: TGTGCCAGCAGCTTAGGCCTCATGGCCTACGAGCAGTACTTC. It translates to CASSLGLMAYEQYF.